This T cell receptor beta chain was found in a study of CXCR3-negative and CXCR3-positive naive CD8 T cells. Looking at the study overall: Each library gave roughly 1.6 +/- 0.3 million of roughly 140 million TRB reads.

It was by 5' RACE with UMI labels that the TRB cDNA libraries were prepared. Reprocessing the 5' RACE reads, TCRdb reports a single entry for every CDR3 protein and omits DNA. The sample table sets out roughly 65,000 distinct CDR3 sequences. The study sorted every CD8+ T cell subset in triplicate at under 350,000 cells each. Cells classed as naive CD8+ T cells were CD45RO-CCR7+CD27+CD95-. CDR3 length: 14 residues. CDR1 is SGHRS, CDR2 YFSETQ, per germline. As concerns this clonotype: Its antigen is unknown.

General study findings and limits: The TRB CDR3s that CXCR3-positive naive cells carried were more hydrophobic than those of CXCR3-negative naive cells. CXCR3 expression partially decreased after cryopreservation; most assays used fresh PBMCs.

Sequencing was performed on naive CXCR3+ CD8+ T cells from blood. Stated subset: CD45RO-CCR7+CD27+CD95- naive CD8+ T cells expressing CXCR3 (TNR3+). This TCR derives from a human donor in good health. Some clones in this sample may be carry-over from other donors' samples. J is TRBJ2-1 and V is TRBV5-1. The CDR3 region is CASRDEIFSNEQFF.